One sample yielded the 19 T cell receptor beta chains listed below, sequenced in a study of human T cells and chemical hapten exposure. Sample time point: pre-sensitization, week 0. Treatment: therapeutic diphenylcyclopropenone sensitization with weekly scalp DPC. TCRdb re-called the RACE reads through MiXCR, storing one row per CDR3 protein. The sample carries 300,000 to 450,000 distinct CDR3 sequences, less than 6.5% recorded once. Sequences were derived from whole blood, sampled in connection with sensitization to the hapten diphenylcyclopropenone (DPC). These TCRs come from a woman aged 45-59 years with alopecia areata. Some clones in this sample may be carry-over from other donors' samples.

The chain carries TRBV28 and TRBJ2-3; 8 bases are a match to TRBD2. The CDR3 extends over 13 amino acids. Germline CDR1 MDHEN, CDR2 SYDVKM. V lost 10 bases and J lost 5; bases outside the gene matches: 8. For the CDR3, the DNA is TGTGCCACCGACGGGGGGGCGAAAGATACGCAGTATTTT. Translating it yields CATDGGAKDTQYF.

This chain links TRBV5-1 with TRBJ2-7; D is unresolved. Germline CDR1 and CDR2: SGHRS and YFSETQ. The CDR3 is 14 amino acids. Trimming left V 2 bases short and J 2 bases short, with 11 bases between. The CDR3 nucleotides read TGCGCCAGCAGCTTTGCCCAAGGCCCCTACGAGCAGTACTTC. It yields the protein CASSFAQGPYEQYF.

V usage is TRBV20-1 and J usage is TRBJ1-5, with D tentatively TRBD1 (6 bases). The CDR3 has 14 residues. Germline V CDR1 and CDR2: DFQATT, SNEGSKA (reference sequence). V shed 7 bases and J shed 0 bases, with 13 bases lying between them. CDR3 sequence: CSVDGGTSNQPQHF. CDR3 nucleotides: TGCAGTGTCGACGGGGGCACTAGCAATCAGCCCCAGCATTTT.

The table lists this clonotype with many counts. The chain joins TRBV20-1 to TRBJ2-1; no clear D gene. CDR1 and CDR2 from the germline V gene are DFQATT and SNEGSKA (reference sequence). V lost 0 bases to trimming and J lost 6 bases, with 12 bases between them. The CDR3 runs to 14 residues. CDR3 residues: CSARDSLMANEQFF. The CDR3 bases are TGCAGTGCTAGAGATTCCCTAATGGCCAATGAGCAGTTCTTC.

The chain is built from TRBV20-1 and TRBJ2-1; 10 bases agree with TRBD2. Trimming at V came to 4 bases and at J to 4 bases, leaving 7 bases not matched to a gene. The germline V gene encodes CDR1 DFQATT and CDR2 SNEGSKA (reference sequence). This CDR3 is 15 amino acids long. The CDR3 nucleotides are TGCAGTGCTACCCCGCTAGCGGGAGCTTACAATGAGCAGTTCTTC. It codes for CSATPLAGAYNEQFF.

This clonotype was observed many times. J is TRBJ2-7 and V is TRBV20-1, with a tentative D call TRBD2 (7 bases). CDR1 is DFQATT and CDR2 is SNEGSKA in the germline V gene (reference sequence). The CDR3 extends over 14 amino acids. V was shortened by 6 bases and J by 1 base, with 16 bases between the two germline ends. CDR3 residues: CSARTRGLSYEQYF. The CDR3 DNA reads as TGCAGTGCCCGTACCAGGGGACTATCCTACGAGCAGTACTTC.

In this sample, this clonotype turned up many times. This chain joins TRBV12-3 or TRBV12-4 and TRBJ2-3, with unresolved D. V gave up 3 bases and J gave up 0 bases, with 7 bases separating them. The CDR3 is 14 residues long. The CDR3 DNA reads as TGTGCCAGCAGTTTTTTTTTGAGCACAGATACGCAGTATTTT. It translates to CASSFFLSTDTQYF.

This clonotype has ten or more counts. This rearrangement joins TRBV12-3 or TRBV12-4 to TRBJ1-2, with D possibly TRBD1 on 5 matching bases. With 8 bases removed from V and 3 bases from J, the gap between germline ends came to 22 bases. The CDR3 is made up of 16 amino acids. CDR3 sequence: CASRDLDRPHDYGYTF. CDR3 in DNA: TGTGCCAGCCGGGACTTGGACCGGCCGCATGACTATGGCTACACCTTC.

The chain joins TRBV5-4 to TRBJ1-1, with 8 bases that match TRBD1. Per germline, CDR1 SGHNT and CDR2 YYREEE (reference sequence). The V and J ends lost 4 bases and 0 bases, in that order; junction bases with no gene match: 8. The length of the CDR3 is 16 residues. CDR3 protein: CASSPGQGNMNTEAFF. As DNA, the CDR3 is TGTGCCAGCAGCCCTGGACAGGGTAACATGAACACTGAAGCTTTCTTT.

The chain combines TRBV7-3 with TRBJ2-3; D might be TRBD2 (6 bases). The CDR3 has 16 residues. Trimming cost V 4 bases and J 5 bases, with 19 bases left between them. Germline V gene data show CDR1 as SGHTA and CDR2 as FQGTGA. The CDR3 protein is CASSSGLQGLGDTQYF. The CDR3 nucleotides are TGTGCCAGCAGCTCGGGACTCCAAGGCCTGGGAGATACGCAGTATTTT.

The chain couples TRBV4-3 to TRBJ2-3, with D perhaps matching TRBD2 (7 bases). The CDR3 covers 19 residues. Germline CDR1 is LGHNA and CDR2 is YSLEER. V lost 0 bases and J 0 bases, leaving 19 bases between the germline ends. The CDR3 sequence is CASSQDWSGGATSTDTQYF. The CDR3 DNA reads as TGCGCCAGCAGCCAAGATTGGAGTGGGGGGGCTACTAGCACAGATACGCAGTATTTT.

The sample holds a few counts of this clonotype. The rearrangement links TRBV27 to TRBJ2-7, with 11 bases that match TRBD2. V lost 1 base, J lost 2 bases, and 4 bases stayed unmatched. Germline assignment: CDR1 MNHEY and CDR2 SMNVEV (reference sequence). The CDR3 extends over 16 amino acids. The CDR3 nucleotides read TGTGCCAGCAGTTTATACGGGACTAGCGGAGCCTACGAGCAGTACTTC. Amino acids: CASSLYGTSGAYEQYF.

This clonotype was recorded at least ten times. V gene TRBV7-2 combines with J gene TRBJ2-1; D is unresolved. Trimming took 6 bases from V and 0 from J, leaving 9 bases between them. This CDR3 region has 14 residues. The V gene's germline CDR1 is SGHTA and CDR2 FQGNSA. The CDR3 DNA sequence: TGTGCCAGCAGATCGGTTAGCTCCTACAATGAGCAGTTCTTC. It yields the protein CASRSVSSYNEQFF.

This clonotype has at least ten counts. V usage is TRBV27 and J usage is TRBJ1-2; D is unresolved. The CDR3 runs to 16 residues. V was clipped by 2 bases and J by 4 bases, with 17 bases between them. Germline V CDR1 and CDR2: MNHEY, SMNVEV (reference sequence). The CDR3 nucleotides are TGTGCCAGCAGTTTAGGACCCCTGACGGGAAGCTATGGCTACACCTTC. Its protein is CASSLGPLTGSYGYTF.

This clonotype was counted a few times. The chain is built from TRBV12-3 or TRBV12-4 and TRBJ1-5; D gene uncertain. This CDR3 spans 13 amino acids. V was trimmed by 5 bases and J by 3 bases, leaving 8 bases between them. CDR3 loop: CASSQGYNQPQHF. CDR3 nucleotide sequence: TGTGCCAGCAGTCAAGGTTACAATCAGCCCCAGCATTTT.

A note on this clonotype: A much larger clone is a single base away; this may be a read error. The chain joins TRBV19 to TRBJ2-1, with D possibly TRBD1 on 6 matching bases. Deletions cut 4 bases from V and 5 bases from J, with 21 bases between. The CDR3 sequence is 17 residues long. The germline gives CDR1 LNHDA, CDR2 SQIVND (reference sequence). The DNA for the CDR3 is TGTGCCAGTAGTAACCCGCTCTGGGACAACAAGAACAATGAGCAGTTCTTC. It translates to CASSNPLWDNKNNEQFF.

This clonotype was detected ten times or more. CDR3 DNA: TGCAGCGTCGGGACTAGCGGGAGTCTGTACGAGCAGTACTTC. Its translation: CSVGTSGSLYEQYF. The V call is TRBV29-1, the J call TRBJ2-7; 14 nucleotides align to TRBD2. CDR1 and CDR2 (germline): SQVTM, ANQGSEA. With V trimmed by 6 bases and J by 4 bases, 5 bases remained unmatched. The CDR3 has 14 residues.

In this sample, this clonotype turned up many times. The genes are TRBV13 and TRBJ2-3; 8 bases fit TRBD2. Trimming cost V 2 bases and J 5 bases; bases outside gene matches: 3. The CDR3 has 14 amino acids. The germline V gene encodes CDR1 PRHDT and CDR2 FYEKMQ (reference sequence). Written as DNA, the CDR3 is TGTGCCAGCAGCTTAACGGGGGGGCTAGATACGCAGTATTTT. This codes for CASSLTGGLDTQYF.

This clonotype was detected many times. The chain combines TRBV29-1 with TRBJ2-3; 11 bases fit TRBD1. There are 14 residues in the CDR3. J lost 3 bases, V lost 7 bases, and 6 bases had no gene match. CDR1 is SQVTM, CDR2 ANQGSEA, per germline. The DNA of the CDR3 is TGCAGCGCCCCGGGACAGGGGGGGACAGATACGCAGTATTTT. Protein: CSAPGQGGTDTQYF.